These T cell receptor beta chains were read from a single sample in a study of regulatory T cells in long-lasting Graves disease. TCRdb called the multiplex PCR reads again in MiXCR, with one record for every CDR3 protein. This sample has 700,000 or so distinct CDR3 sequences, with roughly 30% found just once. This sample comprised peripheral blood mononuclear cells (PBMCs), obtained when the disease was refractory, from a patient treated with antithyroid drugs. These receptor sequences come from a female donor with Graves disease. CDR3s include the opening cysteine and the closing phenylalanine or tryptophan.

j_call v_call cdr3_aa
TRBJ1-3 TRBV10-3 CAISAQGGYTIYF
TRBJ2-1 TRBV27 CASSGTSGFGEQFF
TRBJ1-1 TRBV19 CASSRLQGASTEAFF
TRBJ2-5 TRBV19 CASSPRLAEPQETQYF
TRBJ2-1 TRBV2 CASSVGYNEQFF
TRBJ1-4 TRBV15 CATSRGPGGSQDEKLFF
TRBJ2-5 TRBV7-9 CASSLVSGTGGQETQYF
TRBJ2-5 TRBV11-2 CASSPAPGGHETQYF
TRBJ1-6 TRBV7-9 CASSFKSSTSPLHF
TRBJ2-7 TRBV7-2 CASSFLTSGRPYEQYF
TRBJ1-1 TRBV28 CASRGQWEGAFF
TRBJ2-3 TRBV28 CASSYGAGGPGDTQYF
TRBJ2-2 TRBV5-1 CASSPSLVADTGELFF
TRBJ2-5 TRBV10-3 CAISESGGLRETQYF
TRBJ1-2 TRBV20-1 CSASPTGGDGYTF
TRBJ1-1 TRBV3-1 CASSQGSGRTTEAFF
TRBJ2-7 TRBV29-1 CSVRDRDYEQYF
- TRBV27 CASSLSAEETQYF
TRBJ2-5 TRBV6-1 CASIRGGTQETQYF
TRBJ1-5 TRBV2 CASSRDRASNQPQHF
TRBJ2-7 TRBV15 CATSRGGQGRWEQYF
TRBJ1-1 TRBV14 CASSQARGLLAEAFF
TRBJ1-5 TRBV12-3/TRBV12-4 CASSLNGYQPQHF
TRBJ2-1 TRBV12-3/TRBV12-4 CASSLKQGAQNEQFF
TRBJ2-3 TRBV7-9 CASTPAGGNTDTQYF
TRBJ1-1 TRBV19 CASSPTVRNTEAFF
TRBJ2-6 TRBV6-1 CASRKDRGAFAGANVLTF
TRBJ2-7 TRBV11-2 CASSFRLGGREQYF
TRBJ2-5 TRBV19 CASKGDRWEKETQYF
TRBJ1-6 TRBV19 CASSTQGTNSPLHF
TRBJ1-1 TRBV5-1 CASSIGTGGPEAFF
TRBJ1-5 TRBV6-1 CASKRGWGNLSNQPQHF
TRBJ2-2 TRBV25-1 CATDTGGSGELFF
TRBJ1-1 TRBV27 CASSLNRDLGAFF
TRBJ1-2 TRBV4-1 CASSQEGSVFYGYTF
TRBJ1-6 TRBV3-1 CASSQGSGDGNSPLHF
TRBJ1-2 TRBV20-1 CSAPTRASVGYTF
TRBJ2-5 TRBV10-3 CAISSSTPSPETQYF
TRBJ2-5 TRBV12-3/TRBV12-4 CASSPPGLAGRETQYF
TRBJ1-1 TRBV6-1 CASSTDRQNTEAFF
TRBJ2-5 TRBV20-1 CSAFLGTQETQYF
TRBJ1-2 TRBV28 CASSRPVDGYTF
TRBJ2-6 TRBV27 CASSFRTVSGANVLTF
TRBJ2-2 TRBV27 CASSPRTGLSPGELFF
TRBJ2-2 TRBV12-3/TRBV12-4 CASSPRLAGVAGELFF
TRBJ1-4 TRBV6-5 CASSYRVGTGSEKLFF
TRBJ1-5 TRBV30 CAWSMDGNQPQHF
TRBJ1-4 TRBV7-2 CASSLFLGQGGKLFF
TRBJ2-7 TRBV11-2 CASSLRPQGYEQYF
TRBJ1-2 TRBV25-1 CARCPGRNYGYTF
TRBJ1-4 TRBV20-1 CSASGQPSNEKLFF
TRBJ2-5 TRBV28 CASSPPGDRGRNQYF